This T cell receptor beta chain is drawn from a study of blood T cell repertoires in COVID-19. Whole-study context: Samples taken during acute and convalescent COVID-19 were collected in the United States, Italy and Spain. In each case, the material was cDNA or gDNA derived from T cells, B-cell-depleted T cells, or PBMCs.

Per the authors' pipeline: Cell counts per sample came from amplifying reference gene primers. Produced via immunoSEQ multiplex PCR; TCRdb's table is partial and in-frame only. V and J calls and clone size are those listed in that table; D and trimming were worked out from the DNA. This sample has 77,000 or so clones, with about 70% found just once. The receptor was derived from a woman older than 75 with active or convalescent COVID-19. Input material: peripheral blood.

The CDR3 protein is CASSYYGTGPRGYTF. The CDR3 DNA sequence: TGTGCCAGCAGTTACTACGGGACAGGGCCGAGGGGCTACACCTTC. J is TRBJ1-2 and V is TRBV6-2 or TRBV6-3; 9 nucleotides line up with TRBD1. Germline V CDR1 and CDR2: MNHEY, SVGEGT. Trimming took 1 base from V and 8 from J; bases not matched to a gene: 8. This CDR3 comprises 15 residues.